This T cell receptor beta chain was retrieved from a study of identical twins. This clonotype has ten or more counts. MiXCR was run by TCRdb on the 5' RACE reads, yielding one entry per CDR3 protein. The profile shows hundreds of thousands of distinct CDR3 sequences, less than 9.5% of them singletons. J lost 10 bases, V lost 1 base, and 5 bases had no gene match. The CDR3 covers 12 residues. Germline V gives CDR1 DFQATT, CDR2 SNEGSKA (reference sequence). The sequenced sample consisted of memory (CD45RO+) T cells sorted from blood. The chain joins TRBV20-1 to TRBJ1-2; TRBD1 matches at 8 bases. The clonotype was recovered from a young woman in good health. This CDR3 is CSARVRTGIYTF. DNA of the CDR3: TGCAGTGCTAGAGTAAGGACAGGGATCTACACCTTC.